This T cell receptor beta chain is drawn from a study of blood T cell repertoires in COVID-19. As for the study in general: The United States, Italy and Spain were the sources of the acute and convalescent COVID-19 samples.

This clone was seen only a few times. The V end was cut by 0 bases, the J end by 3 bases, with 12 bases between. Germline V lookup: CDR1 LGHDT, CDR2 YNNKEL (reference sequence). The CDR3 covers 16 residues. Original processing methods: By means of reference gene primer amplification, nucleated cell counts were estimated. This table comes from immunoSEQ multiplex PCR, and its TCRdb copy is limited to in-frame clones, with some not included. The V and J calls and clone size were taken over from that table, and D and trimming were inferred from the DNA. The repertoire includes under 300,000 clones, approximately 82% of them detected once, and approximately 5% sits in the top ten.

J is TRBJ1-3 and V is TRBV3-1 (or the pseudogene TRBV3-2); D not certain. The sequencing sample was made of peripheral blood. This TCR was recovered from an elderly woman with active or convalescent COVID-19. CDR3 residues: CASSQDPAPGGNTIYF. The CDR3 DNA is TGTGCCAGCAGCCAAGATCCAGCCCCGGGTGGAAACACCATATATTTT.